This TCR beta chain appears in the sequencing data of a study of blood T cell repertoires in COVID-19 (dated by TCRdb to 2020 to 2021). The study in broad terms: Samples covering the acute and convalescent phases of COVID-19 were provided by collaborators in the United States, Italy and Spain. Deeply sampled blood TCRbeta repertoires from subjects exposed to, actively infected with, or recovered from COVID-19 were included in the dataset. The prospective study material was composed of cDNA or gDNA derived from T cells, B-cell-depleted T cells, or PBMCs. The sample metadata nearly always contained a de-identified subject ID, COVID-19 status, age in years and sex. Samples came from the ongoing ImmuneRACE study (first 160 participants) plus 1,254 subjects from 6 global collaborators. HLA class I and class II types, where available, came from metadata supplied by the sample provider rather than from assay-based typing. The repertoires were made available in a free public database intended to serve as a resource for research on the immune response to SARS-CoV-2. What the research found in general, with its limitations: The amount of clinical and demographic metadata varied by source and participant and was provided uncurated.

From the cysteine through the phenylalanine, the CDR3 covers 13 amino acids. Left in the record is the CDR3 DNA by itself, 39 bases read in frame from the first base. The germline V gene supplies CDR1 MDHEN and CDR2 SYDVKM. Trimming at the junction amounts to 8 bases on V and 3 bases on J, and the germline ends lie 10 bases apart. The immunoSEQ Assay, a bias-controlled multiplex PCR, was used to amplify TCRbeta CDR3 regions from genomic DNA. As for the original processing: The number of nucleated cells in each sample was estimated from the amplification of reference gene primers within the assay. To quantify the absolute abundance of each unique TCRbeta CDR3 rearrangement, sequence reads were collapsed and filtered. Productive Simpson clonality was computed per sample as the square root of Simpson's diversity index over productive rearrangements. The table comes from immuneACCESS by way of TCRdb, which keeps in-frame sequences with V and J called. Part of the clones is missing from these tables; in studies checked, under half for an unresolved V gene and the rest for unknown reasons. D and trimming come from the DNA, and the V and J calls and clone size come from that table. In all, the sample holds tens of thousands of clones, and around 85% of those were seen once. The top ten clonotypes cover more than 2.5% of the sample.

To note about this clone: No cognate antigen has been identified for it. Base qualities are not recorded, but no much larger clone differs from it by a single base.

Collaborating institutions collected whole blood in K2EDTA tubes following their own protocols. For TCRbeta analysis, collaborators shipped samples as frozen whole blood, isolated PBMCs, or DNA extracted from either of those sample types. The source is a man in his forties or fifties with acute or convalescent COVID-19. The chain joins TRBV28 to TRBJ2-2; possibly the D gene is TRBD1, per 6 matching bases. Sequenced input: peripheral blood. The sequenced DNA is TGTGCCAGCGTGGACAGTTACACCGGGGAGCTGTTTTTT. Its translation is CASVDSYTGELFF.